Below, 9 T cell receptor beta chains from the same sample are listed, as sequenced in a study of shared clonotypes between healthy human individuals. Produced via immunoSEQ multiplex PCR; TCRdb's table is partial and in-frame only. The sample carries around 2,100,000 clones, roughly 95% recorded once. Naive CD8 cells comprised CD45RO-negative, CCR7-positively selected cells, excluding terminally differentiated effector memory CD45RA+ cells. Sequenced input: naive CD8+ T cells sorted from blood. These receptor sequences come from a young man in good health.

This clone is a singleton in its sample. This chain links TRBV28 with TRBJ1-2, with 9 nucleotides matching TRBD1. CDR3 length: 14 amino acids. V lost 3 bases and J lost 5; bases outside the gene matches: 4. Germline V gene sequence: CDR1 MDHEN, CDR2 SYDVKM. The CDR3: CASSFTGQGYGYTF. The CDR3 region has the DNA TGTGCCAGCAGTTTTACGGGACAGGGTTATGGCTACACCTTC.

The chain combines TRBV6-5 with TRBJ2-3, with D tentatively TRBD1 (6 bases). V was pared by 2 bases and J by 2 bases, with 14 bases between. In germline, CDR1 is MNHEY, CDR2 SVGAGI. The CDR3 totals 16 residues. Written as DNA, the CDR3 is TGTGCCAGCAGTTACGGGGGCGAATCCTACACAGATACGCAGTATTTT. Its translation: CASSYGGESYTDTQYF.

The J gene is TRBJ2-1, the V gene TRBV9; the D gene is possibly TRBD1 (6 bases). Germline values: CDR1 SGDLS, CDR2 YYNGEE. CDR3 length: 14 residues. V lost 2 bases to trimming and J lost 5 bases, with 11 bases between them. The CDR3 DNA follows: TGTGCCAGCAGCGTGTGGGGGCCCGACAATGAGCAGTTCTTC. It is translated as CASSVWGPDNEQFF.

The chain uses TRBV15 and TRBJ1-2, with TRBD1 as a possible D gene (5 bases). The CDR3 consists of 14 residues. CDR1 is LNHNV, CDR2 YYDKDF, per germline (reference sequence). Trimming took off 5 bases at V and 4 bases at J, with 14 bases between the two ends. DNA of the CDR3: TGTGCCACCAGCCCTCCGGGACGGACCTATGGCTACACCTTC. Its protein product is CATSPPGRTYGYTF.

The rearrangement joins TRBV10-1 to TRBJ2-1; TRBD2 might be the D (5 bases). In germline, CDR1 is WNHNN, CDR2 SYGVQD (reference sequence). This CDR3 comprises 15 residues. Trimming left V 4 bases short and J 0 bases short, with 10 bases between. Here the CDR3 reads CASSAGLHSYNEQFF. DNA of the CDR3: TGCGCCAGCAGTGCAGGACTTCACTCCTACAATGAGCAGTTCTTC.

Notes on this clone: Other DNA sequences in the same sample also yield this CDR3. The chain combines TRBV28 with TRBJ2-7, with 7 nucleotides matching TRBD1. Per germline, CDR1 MDHEN and CDR2 SYDVKM. V gave up 3 bases and J gave up 0 bases; unmatched junction bases: 2. The CDR3 has 14 residues. The CDR3 DNA reads as TGTGCCAGCAGTTTGAGGGACAGCTCCTACGAGCAGTACTTC. Protein: CASSLRDSSYEQYF.

This sequence joins TRBV4-3 and TRBJ1-5; D perhaps matches TRBD1 (5 bases). CDR1 is LGHNA, CDR2 YSLEER, per germline. V was trimmed by 3 bases and J by 0 bases, leaving 21 bases between them. The CDR3 is made up of 19 amino acids. Here the CDR3 DNA reads TGCGCCAGCAGCCAGTTACAGGAGACAGCGATTCATAGCAATCAGCCCCAGCATTTT. Its protein is CASSQLQETAIHSNQPQHF.

The rearrangement joins TRBV27 to TRBJ2-7; no reliable D call. The CDR3 runs 11 residues. The V gene lost 9 bases and the J gene lost 3 bases, with 9 bases spanning the gap. Germline V lookup: CDR1 MNHEY, CDR2 SMNVEV (reference sequence). This chain's CDR3 is CASRTVYEQYF. The CDR3 nucleotides are TGTGCCAGTCGAACCGTCTACGAGCAGTACTTC.

This sequence joins TRBV18 and TRBJ1-5; no definite D call. Looked up from germline, CDR1 is KGHSH and CDR2 is LQKENI. The CDR3 is made up of 16 amino acids. The V end lost 0 bases, the J end lost 4 bases, and 13 bases lay between the germline ends. CDR3 nucleotide sequence: TGTGCCAGCTCACCACCGAGCGGGGAACGGAATCAGCCCCAGCATTTT. Protein sequence: CASSPPSGERNQPQHF.